This is a list of T cell receptor beta chains from one sample in a study of patients and donors after allogeneic stem cell transplantation. TCRdb re-called the RT-PCR reads with MiXCR, one entry per CDR3 protein. The data contain about 40,000 distinct CDR3 sequences, 30% to 40% of them seen just once; the ten biggest clones take up less than 80%. Sequencing used blood, either unsorted or a sorted T cell fraction (not recorded which). These receptors came from a human donor who was either an allogeneic HSCT recipient or a stem cell or donor lymphocyte infusion donor (not recorded which). It is not recorded whose cells these are; they may come from a transplant donor. The CDR3 runs from the conserved cysteine through the conserved F or W. D genes are given only for firm matches. The size entry is marked missing in some rows and otherwise reads once, few, many or a size class.

J,D,size,V,CDR3,DNA
TRBJ2-1,TRBD2,few,TRBV2,CASSSLAGSGNEQFF,TGTGCCAGCAGTTCACTAGCGGGATCCGGCAATGAGCAGTTCTTC
TRBJ1-5,NA,few,TRBV7-2,CARTFTRVLYSNQPQHF,TGTGCCAGGACCTTTACCAGGGTCCTTTATAGCAATCAGCCCCAGCATTTT
TRBJ2-1,NA,NA,TRBV5-1,CASSLAPDEQFF,TGCGCCAGCAGCTTGGCCCCTGATGAGCAGTTCTTC
TRBJ2-1,NA,few,TRBV12-3/TRBV12-4,CASRGRGNSYNEQFF,TGTGCCAGCAGGGGTCGGGGAAACTCCTACAATGAGCAGTTCTTC
TRBJ1-5,NA,NA,TRBV5-5,CASSTTHGNQPQHF,TGTGCCAGCAGCACGACCCATGGGAATCAGCCCCAGCATTTT
TRBJ1-2,NA,NA,TRBV28,CASRQGGNYGYTF,TGTGCCAGCAGACAAGGGGGGAACTATGGCTACACCTTC
TRBJ1-2,NA,many,TRBV6-1,CASSETGRAYYGYTF,TGTGCCAGCAGTGAAACCGGCAGGGCGTACTATGGCTACACCTTC
TRBJ1-5,TRBD1,NA,TRBV6-1,CASSAQGANQPQHF,TGTGCCAGCAGTGCACAGGGGGCCAATCAGCCCCAGCATTTT
TRBJ2-1,NA,few,TRBV27,CASSLRGSGQFF,TGTGCCAGCAGTCTTAGGGGGAGTGGGCAGTTCTTC
TRBJ2-1,NA,few,TRBV5-1,CASSLVFRGGYNEQFF,TGCGCCAGCAGCTTGGTATTCAGAGGGGGATACAATGAGCAGTTCTTC
TRBJ1-5,NA,few,TRBV6-5,CASSYGGNQPQHF,TGTGCCAGCAGTTACGGGGGCAATCAGCCCCAGCATTTT
TRBJ1-2,NA,few,TRBV4-1,CASSQYYGYTF,TGCGCCAGCAGCCAGTATTATGGCTACACCTTC
TRBJ2-7,NA,NA,TRBV9,CASRGDNRKYEQYF,TGTGCCAGCAGAGGAGACAATAGGAAGTACGAGCAGTACTTC
TRBJ1-2,NA,NA,TRBV7-9,CASSLGTYYGYTF,TGTGCCAGCAGCTTAGGGACGTACTATGGCTACACCTTC
TRBJ2-7,TRBD2,NA,TRBV12-3/TRBV12-4,CASSFDAGGPFEQYF,TGTGCCAGCAGTTTTGATGCGGGAGGGCCGTTCGAGCAGTACTTC
TRBJ1-2,NA,NA,TRBV28,CASSLDSRGYTF,TGTGCCAGCAGCCTGGACAGTAGGGGCTACACCTTC
TRBJ1-5,TRBD1,NA,TRBV12-3/TRBV12-4,CASSFASGTELHSNQPQHF,TGTGCCAGCAGTTTCGCCTCCGGGACAGAATTACATAGCAATCAGCCCCAGCATTTT
TRBJ2-2,TRBD1,few,TRBV4-3,CASSRQGAGELFF,TGCGCCAGCAGCCGACAGGGGGCCGGGGAGCTGTTTTTT
TRBJ2-7,NA,few,TRBV6-2/TRBV6-3,CASSYTLSYEQYF,TGTGCCAGCAGTTACACACTATCCTACGAGCAGTACTTC
TRBJ1-4,NA,few,TRBV6-5,CASSLGPRQEKLFF,TGTGCCAGCAGTTTAGGACCCAGGCAGGAAAAACTGTTTTTT
TRBJ1-2,NA,many,TRBV12-3/TRBV12-4,CASSFYGDSWRGYTF,TGTGCCAGCAGTTTTTATGGGGACTCCTGGAGGGGCTACACCTTC
TRBJ1-2,NA,few,TRBV6-6,CASSYDLWAGYTF,TGTGCCAGCAGTTACGACCTCTGGGCTGGCTACACCTTC
TRBJ1-4,NA,many,TRBV7-9,CASSSQGRVANEKLFF,TGTGCCAGCAGCTCCCAAGGGAGGGTGGCTAATGAAAAACTGTTTTTT
TRBJ2-7,NA,few,TRBV11-2,CASSLETLSAGLSYEQYF,TGTGCCAGCAGCTTAGAGACGTTATCGGCAGGGCTATCCTACGAGCAGTACTTC
TRBJ2-2,TRBD2,few,TRBV7-3,CASSASSGIGTGELFF,TGTGCCAGCAGCGCATCTAGCGGGATCGGCACCGGGGAGCTGTTTTTT
TRBJ2-3,NA,NA,TRBV7-6,CASSLPNAAGTDTQYF,TGTGCCAGCAGCTTACCCAACGCCGCCGGCACAGATACGCAGTATTTT
TRBJ2-5,NA,NA,TRBV18,CASSPLQETQYF,TGTGCCAGCTCACCACTCCAAGAGACCCAGTACTTC
TRBJ1-1,NA,NA,TRBV7-9,CASSLRQNTEAFF,TGTGCCAGCAGCTTACGACAGAACACTGAAGCTTTCTTT
TRBJ1-3,NA,few,TRBV27,CASSKLPGRSGNTIYF,TGTGCCAGCAGTAAACTCCCGGGGCGGTCTGGAAACACCATATATTTT
TRBJ1-2,NA,NA,TRBV7-2,CASSYVGGQGGYTF,TGTGCCAGCAGCTACGTCGGGGGCCAAGGAGGCTACACCTTC
TRBJ1-2,NA,NA,TRBV20-1,CSAPRMGYTF,TGCAGTGCCCCGAGGATGGGCTACACCTTC
TRBJ2-3,TRBD2,NA,TRBV4-3,CASSQDRRTSGSDTQYF,TGCGCCAGCAGCCAAGATAGGAGGACTAGCGGGTCGGATACGCAGTATTTT
TRBJ1-6,NA,NA,TRBV19,CASRPLGSPLHF,TGTGCCAGTAGACCGTTGGGGTCACCCCTCCACTTT
TRBJ1-5,NA,few,TRBV6-1,CASSENASPSQPQHF,TGTGCCAGCAGTGAAAATGCAAGCCCCTCGCAGCCCCAGCATTTT
TRBJ1-6,TRBD1,few,TRBV28,CASTKDRPASSYNSPLHF,TGTGCCAGCACGAAGGACAGGCCCGCGAGCTCCTATAATTCACCCCTCCACTTT
TRBJ2-1,NA,NA,TRBV9,CASSAIVSHEQFF,TGTGCCAGCAGCGCCATAGTCAGCCATGAGCAGTTCTTC
TRBJ2-7,TRBD1,NA,TRBV4-3,CASSQDGGQGYEQYF,TGCGCCAGCAGCCAAGATGGGGGACAGGGCTACGAGCAGTACTTC
TRBJ1-4,NA,NA,TRBV4-3,CASSQDIQGQFEKLFF,TGCGCCAGCAGCCAAGATATACAGGGCCAGTTTGAAAAACTGTTTTTT
TRBJ1-1,TRBD1,NA,TRBV6-6,CASSYRTGGGTEAFF,TGTGCCAGCAGTTACAGGACAGGAGGCGGCACTGAAGCTTTCTTT
TRBJ1-5,NA,few,TRBV7-9,CASSFKQPQHF,TGTGCCAGCAGCTTCAAACAGCCCCAGCATTTT
TRBJ1-1,TRBD1,few,TRBV7-9,CASSIGTGISGTEAFF,TGTGCCAGCAGTATTGGGACAGGGATTTCTGGCACTGAAGCTTTCTTT
TRBJ2-2,NA,many,TRBV20-1,CSAPYIGELFF,TGCAGTGCACCCTACATCGGGGAGCTGTTTTTT
TRBJ1-1,TRBD1,many,TRBV4-3,CASSQSTGGNTEAFF,TGCGCCAGCAGCCAATCGACAGGGGGGAACACTGAAGCTTTCTTT
TRBJ1-4,NA,NA,TRBV28,CASSLSGWDPTNEKLFF,TGTGCCAGCAGTTTATCTGGATGGGACCCAACTAATGAAAAACTGTTTTTT
TRBJ2-1,TRBD2,NA,TRBV9,CASSEFSGRPSSYNEQFF,TGTGCCAGCAGCGAATTTAGCGGGAGGCCGAGCTCCTACAATGAGCAGTTCTTC
TRBJ2-3,NA,few,TRBV29-1,CSVEGGQNPDTQYF,TGCAGCGTTGAAGGGGGCCAGAATCCAGATACGCAGTATTTT
TRBJ2-3,TRBD2,NA,TRBV10-3,CAISWRLAGFTDTQYF,TGTGCCATCAGTTGGAGACTAGCGGGGTTCACAGATACGCAGTATTTT
TRBJ2-5,NA,NA,TRBV5-1,CASSTGRSQETQYF,TGCGCCAGCTCCACCGGACGTTCACAAGAGACCCAGTACTTC
TRBJ2-4,NA,NA,TRBV12-3/TRBV12-4,CASSLARGLTTDIQYF,TGTGCCAGCAGTTTAGCGAGGGGTTTAACTACGGACATTCAGTACTTC
TRBJ2-5,TRBD2,NA,TRBV28,CASSSKTGGQETQYF,TGTGCCAGCAGTTCTAAAACGGGGGGGCAAGAGACCCAGTACTTC
TRBJ2-3,NA,NA,TRBV4-3,CASSQEPSTDTQYF,TGCGCCAGCAGCCAAGAACCGTCTACAGATACGCAGTATTTT
TRBJ2-7,NA,NA,TRBV28,CASSLSTSYEQYF,TGTGCCAGCAGTCTCTCGACTAGCTACGAGCAGTACTTC
TRBJ2-2,NA,NA,TRBV7-9,CASSAGAPNTGELFF,TGTGCCAGCAGTGCAGGGGCCCCGAACACCGGGGAGCTGTTTTTT
TRBJ2-7,TRBD1,NA,TRBV9,CASSVTVRDRFYEQYF,TGTGCCAGCAGCGTTACCGTGCGGGACAGGTTCTACGAGCAGTACTTC
TRBJ2-7,TRBD1,NA,TRBV12-3/TRBV12-4,CASSPPPSRGQGYYEQYF,TGTGCCAGCAGCCCACCCCCCTCTCGGGGACAGGGTTACTACGAGCAGTACTTC
TRBJ2-7,NA,NA,TRBV12-3/TRBV12-4,CASSLVTSYEQYF,TGTGCCAGCAGTTTAGTCACTTCCTACGAGCAGTACTTC